A selection of T cell receptor beta chains follows, all from one sample in a study of Graves' ophthalmopathy and Graves' hyperthyroidism. MiXCR was run by TCRdb on the multiplex PCR reads, yielding one entry per CDR3 protein. The data contain 170,000 or so distinct CDR3 sequences, roughly 37% of them singletons. Input material: peripheral blood. These receptors were collected from a woman aged 40 to 49 with Graves' ophthalmopathy. CDR3s include the opening cysteine and the closing phenylalanine or tryptophan. D genes are given only for firm matches. Size is stated for part of the rows, as once, few or many counts, or as a class when the clone is expanded.

clone size	V gene	J gene	D gene	CDR3 protein	CDR3 DNA
NA	TRBV6-1	TRBJ2-5	NA	CASRLTGTQYF	TGTGCCAGCAGGCTGACGGGGACCCAGTACTTC
NA	TRBV6-1	TRBJ2-2	TRBD2	CATASGRHGELFF	TGCGCCACCGCTAGCGGGAGACACGGGGAGCTGTTTTTT
many	TRBV7-9	TRBJ1-6	NA	CASSSDRSTPLHF	TGTGCCAGCAGCTCCGACAGATCAACACCCCTCCACTTT
many	TRBV6-4	TRBJ2-7	TRBD2	CASIRGGGLITSIGYEQYF	TGTGCCAGCATCAGAGGCGGGGGATTGATAACTAGTATCGGCTACGAGCAGTACTTC
many	TRBV4-1	TRBJ2-5	TRBD1	CASSLTKTGGSRETQYF	TGCGCCAGCAGCCTAACTAAGACAGGGGGCTCGCGAGAGACCCAGTACTTC
many	TRBV20-1	TRBJ1-1	NA	CSARGRDTEAFF	TGCAGTGCTAGGGGGAGAGACACTGAAGCTTTCTTT
NA	TRBV28	TRBJ2-7	NA	CASSQGISYEQYF	TGTGCCAGCAGCCAGGGGATTTCCTACGAGCAGTACTTC
NA	TRBV2	TRBJ2-5	NA	CASSRGPEETQYF	TGTGCCAGCAGCCGGGGACCCGAAGAGACCCAGTACTTC
NA	TRBV24-1	TRBJ2-5	NA	CATSDLQETQYF	TGTGCCACCAGTGATCTCCAAGAGACCCAGTACTTC
NA	TRBV28	TRBJ2-7	TRBD2	CASSLLKGLAAPEPLYEQYF	TGTGCCAGCAGTTTATTAAAGGGACTAGCGGCCCCCGAGCCCCTCTACGAGCAGTACTTC
NA	TRBV19	TRBJ2-7	NA	CASSIVGGEQYF	TGTGCCAGTAGTATAGTAGGGGGCGAGCAGTACTTC
NA	TRBV12-3/TRBV12-4	TRBJ2-7	NA	CASSLMDGSGGSYEQYF	TGTGCCAGCAGTTTAATGGATGGGTCAGGAGGTTCCTACGAGCAGTACTTC
many	TRBV4-1	TRBJ2-7	NA	CASSQEGGETYEQYF	TGCGCCAGCAGCCAAGAAGGCGGGGAGACCTACGAGCAGTACTTC
many	TRBV28	TRBJ2-7	TRBD2	CASSSFLSGGIPYEQYF	TGTGCCAGCAGTTCATTCCTTAGCGGGGGGATACCCTACGAGCAGTACTTC
NA	TRBV25-1	TRBJ1-1	NA	CASSELGTNTEAFF	TGTGCCAGCAGTGAATTAGGGACCAACACTGAAGCTTTCTTT
NA	TRBV7-2	TRBJ2-5	TRBD1	CAVRGGNQETQYF	TGTGCCGTCCGAGGGGGCAACCAAGAGACCCAGTACTTC
many	TRBV20-1	TRBJ2-5	TRBD2	CSARLAGETQYF	TGCAGTGCTAGACTAGCGGGGGAGACCCAGTACTTC
many	TRBV19	TRBJ1-1	TRBD1	CASSTFAPSVRGTGNEAFF	TGTGCCAGTAGTACGTTCGCGCCGTCTGTTCGCGGGACAGGGAATGAAGCTTTCTTT
many	TRBV11-1	TRBJ2-7	NA	CASSLGDPRTVYEQYF	TGTGCCAGCAGCTTAGGGGACCCCAGGACTGTCTACGAGCAGTACTTC
many	TRBV12-3/TRBV12-4	TRBJ1-2	NA	CASRGRGGGYTF	TGTGCCAGCAGGGGGAGAGGAGGCGGCTACACCTTC
NA	TRBV28	TRBJ2-7	NA	CASILTGTYEQYF	TGTGCCAGCATCCTGACAGGAACCTACGAGCAGTACTTC
few	TRBV12-3/TRBV12-4	TRBJ1-5	NA	CASRGFGNQPQHF	TGTGCCAGCAGGGGTTTTGGCAATCAGCCCCAGCATTTT
NA	TRBV24-1	TRBJ2-5	NA	CATSDLTDREETQYF	TGTGCCACCAGTGATTTGACCGACAGAGAAGAGACCCAGTACTTC
NA	TRBV6-1	TRBJ1-6	NA	CATRGAIDNSPLHF	TGTGCCACTAGGGGGGCTATCGATAATTCACCCCTCCACTTT
many	TRBV28	TRBJ1-5	TRBD1	CASSAGGRGSPNQPQHF	TGTGCCAGCAGTGCGGGGGGCAGGGGGTCCCCCAATCAGCCCCAGCATTTT
NA	TRBV6-1	TRBJ1-2	NA	CASSEASGAIYGYTF	TGTGCCAGCAGTGAAGCTAGCGGGGCGATTTATGGCTACACCTTC
many	TRBV19	TRBJ1-1	NA	CASSIYHRQTNTEAFF	TGTGCCAGTAGTATTTACCATCGACAGACAAACACTGAAGCTTTCTTT
NA	TRBV6-1	TRBJ2-5	NA	CASSDQRTGSLETQYF	TGTGCCAGCAGTGACCAAAGAACAGGGTCTCTAGAGACCCAGTACTTC
NA	TRBV12-3/TRBV12-4	TRBJ1-5	NA	CASSFTRGQPQHF	TGTGCCAGCAGTTTCACAAGGGGCCAGCCCCAGCATTTT
NA	TRBV28	TRBJ2-5	NA	CASSRTGLRETQYF	TGTGCCAGCAGTCGCACAGGGTTGAGAGAGACCCAGTACTTC
NA	TRBV6-1	TRBJ1-2	NA	CASSVLEDSNYGYTF	TGTGCCAGCAGTGTCCTGGAGGATTCTAACTATGGCTACACCTTC
many	TRBV15	TRBJ2-7	TRBD2	CATSRDPGGSYEQYF	TGTGCCACCAGCAGAGATCCGGGAGGTTCCTACGAGCAGTACTTC
many	TRBV6-2/TRBV6-3	TRBJ2-7	TRBD2	CASSWTSGYEQYF	TGTGCCAGTAGTTGGACTAGCGGATACGAGCAGTACTTC
many	TRBV20-1	TRBJ1-2	NA	CSARAPNPEGGGGYTF	TGCAGTGCTAGAGCTCCCAACCCGGAGGGTGGTGGAGGCTACACCTTC
many	TRBV28	TRBJ1-2	NA	CASSGGDRPNYGYTF	TGTGCCAGCAGTGGGGGGGACCGACCTAACTATGGCTACACCTTC
many	TRBV27	TRBJ1-5	TRBD1	CASSSFQGVYSNQPQHF	TGTGCCAGCAGTTCTTTCCAGGGGGTTTATAGCAATCAGCCCCAGCATTTT
many	TRBV6-2/TRBV6-3	TRBJ2-7	NA	CASRDGGRRGEQYF	TGTGCCAGCAGGGATGGGGGGCGTCGTGGCGAGCAGTACTTC
once	TRBV28	TRBJ1-2	NA	CASSLGGAHYGYTF	TGTGCCAGCAGTTTAGGGGGGGCGCACTATGGCTACACCTTC
many	TRBV30	TRBJ1-1	NA	CAYQHYTEAFF	TGTGCCTACCAGCATTATACTGAAGCTTTCTTT
many	TRBV2	TRBJ1-1	TRBD1	CASTTRTGMNTEAFF	TGTGCCAGCACCACCCGGACAGGGATGAACACTGAAGCTTTCTTT
NA	TRBV20-1	TRBJ2-5	TRBD2	CSASSGGAGKTQYF	TGCAGTGCTAGCAGCGGGGGGGCCGGAAAGACCCAGTACTTC
many	TRBV6-5	TRBJ1-5	NA	CASSYAGGVNQPQHF	TGTGCCAGCAGTTACGCGGGCGGCGTAAATCAGCCCCAGCATTTT